This TCR beta chain was profiled in a study of T cells in Graves' hyperthyroidism and ophthalmopathy. Across the whole study: Peripheral blood was secured at the point of initial diagnosis, before any treatment. Findings of the study overall: Blood held most thyroid clonotypes expanded above 0.001 frequency.

PBMCs were sourced from 9 to 10 ml fresh peripheral blood. This clonotype was seen more than once but under ten times. Its specificity is unknown. Amplified TCR beta CDR3 regions derived from RNA transcripts. RT-PCR in the first round (using the HTBI primer set) targeted the TCR CDR3. TCRdb re-analysed the multiplex PCR reads in MiXCR, keeping a single row per CDR3 protein. The sample has hundreds of thousands of distinct CDR3 sequences; roughly 21% are singletons. The CDR3 covers 13 residues. V gave up 8 bases and J gave up 3 bases, with 13 bases separating them. Per germline, CDR1 ENHRY and CDR2 SYGVKD.

This clonotype was obtained from a man aged 40-49 years with Graves' ophthalmopathy. The chain couples TRBV10-3 to TRBJ2-5; tentatively, D is TRBD1 (7 bases). Sample: blood. The CDR3 region is CAISRGTEETQYF. In DNA form, the CDR3 reads TGTGCCATCTCCCGCGGGACAGAAGAGACCCAGTACTTC.